The sequence of this T cell receptor beta chain was determined in a study of T cells after yellow fever vaccination. Study-wide points: CD4 and CD8 compartments shared a small share of clonotypes. Weaker, the secondary response had a peak occurring faster, on day 5 versus 15. Repertoires obtained by FACS sorting could include abundant clonotypes that entered as contaminants from the bulk population.

TCRdb re-derived calls from the 5' RACE reads in MiXCR, one entry per CDR3 protein. Among about 120,000 distinct CDR3 sequences listed, 7.5% to 10% were seen once. The CDR3 is 13 residues long. Germline-derived CDR1 and CDR2 are MGHRA and YSYEKL. Trimming removed 1 base at V and 9 bases at J, with 10 bases between. Ten or more counts support this clonotype. No antigen is known for it. The sequencing here drew on CD8+ T cells sorted from PBMCs, taken on the day of the yellow fever booster vaccination. This TCR derives from a man in his late teens or twenties who received the YFV17D yellow fever vaccine. This chain links TRBV4-1 with TRBJ2-1, with D tentatively TRBD2 (5 bases). Here the CDR3 reads CASSQVGSGEQFF. DNA for the CDR3: TGCGCCAGCAGCCAAGTAGGGAGCGGTGAGCAGTTCTTC.